This T cell receptor (beta chain) was identified during a study of blood T cell repertoires in COVID-19. The CDR3 is 15 residues long. Between the trimmed V and J ends, which lost 3 bases and 4 bases, there was a span of 16 bases. CDR1 is MDHEN, CDR2 SYDVKM, per germline. The assay was immunoSEQ multiplex PCR, and TCRdb's table has in-frame clones only and misses some. The sample consists of about 250,000 clones, under 85% of them appearing once. This sequence joins TRBV28 and TRBJ2-7; tentatively, D is TRBD2 (7 bases). Material for sequencing was peripheral blood. The sequence came from a woman in her forties with active or convalescent COVID-19. CDR3 sequence reads: CASSLGGARGYEQYV. The CDR3, as DNA: TGTGCCAGCAGTTTGGGGGGGGCGCGGGGTTACGAGCAGTACGTC.